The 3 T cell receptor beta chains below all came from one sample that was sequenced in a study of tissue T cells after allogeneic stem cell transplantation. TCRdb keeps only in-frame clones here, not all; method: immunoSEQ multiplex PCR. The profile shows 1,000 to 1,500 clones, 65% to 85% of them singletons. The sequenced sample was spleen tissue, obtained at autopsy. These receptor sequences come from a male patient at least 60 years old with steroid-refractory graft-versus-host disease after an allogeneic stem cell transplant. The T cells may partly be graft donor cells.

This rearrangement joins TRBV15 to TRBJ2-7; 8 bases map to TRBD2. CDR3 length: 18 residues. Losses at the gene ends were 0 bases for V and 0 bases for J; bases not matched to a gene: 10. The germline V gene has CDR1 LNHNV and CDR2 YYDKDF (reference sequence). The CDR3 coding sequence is TGTGCCACCAGCAGAGATCGGGGGGGCGCCCCTGGCTCCTACGAGCAGTACTTC. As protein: CATSRDRGGAPGSYEQYF.

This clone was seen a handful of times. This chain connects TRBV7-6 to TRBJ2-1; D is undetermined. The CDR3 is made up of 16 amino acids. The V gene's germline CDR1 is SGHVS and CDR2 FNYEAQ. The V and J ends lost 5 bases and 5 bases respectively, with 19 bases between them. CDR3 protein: CASSLRPPKENNEQFF. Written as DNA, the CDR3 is TGTGCCAGCAGCCTTCGACCACCGAAAGAAAACAATGAGCAGTTCTTC.

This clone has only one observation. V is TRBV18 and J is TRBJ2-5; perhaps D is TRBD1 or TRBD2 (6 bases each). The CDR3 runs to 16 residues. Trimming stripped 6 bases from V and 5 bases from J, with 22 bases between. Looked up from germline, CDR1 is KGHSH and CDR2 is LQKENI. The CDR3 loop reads CASSPRGGLAGETQYF. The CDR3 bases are TGTGCCAGCTCCCCCCGAGGGGGGCTAGCCGGGGAGACCCAGTACTTC.